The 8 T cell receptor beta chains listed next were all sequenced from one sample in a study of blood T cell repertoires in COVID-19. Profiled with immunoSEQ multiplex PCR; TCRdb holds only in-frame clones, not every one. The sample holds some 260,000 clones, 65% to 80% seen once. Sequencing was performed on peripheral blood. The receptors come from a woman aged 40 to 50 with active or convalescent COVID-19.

The DNA of the CDR3 is TGCGCCAGCAGCCACATAACAGGGTCTGGAAACACCATATATTTT. This sequence encodes CASSHITGSGNTIYF. The chain recombines TRBV4-1 with TRBJ1-3, with a weak D call TRBD1 (6 bases). V was clipped by 3 bases and J by 1 base, with 10 bases between them. There are 15 residues in the CDR3. Germline V CDR1 and CDR2: MGHRA, YSYEKL.

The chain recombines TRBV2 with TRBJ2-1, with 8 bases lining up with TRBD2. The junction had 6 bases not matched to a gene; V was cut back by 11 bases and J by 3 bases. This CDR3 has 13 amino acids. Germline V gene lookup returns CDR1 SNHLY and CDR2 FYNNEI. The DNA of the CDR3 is TGTGCCGGGACCAGCGGGGGCTACAATGAGCAGTTCTTC. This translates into CAGTSGGYNEQFF.

CDR3 bases: TGCAGCGGACGGGTCTCTGGGGCCAACGTCCTGACTTTC. Its protein product is CSGRVSGANVLTF. The chain employs TRBV29-1 and TRBJ2-6; unclear D gene. V lost 7 bases to trimming and J lost 0 bases, with 7 bases between them. This CDR3 region has 13 residues. The germline gives CDR1 SQVTM, CDR2 ANQGSEA.

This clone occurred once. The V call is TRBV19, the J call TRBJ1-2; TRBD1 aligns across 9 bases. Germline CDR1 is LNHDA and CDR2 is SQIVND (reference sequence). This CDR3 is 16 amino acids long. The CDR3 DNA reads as TGTGCAAGTCAAGGTGGACAGGGGCAGGTTAACTATGGCTACACCTTC. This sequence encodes CASQGGQGQVNYGYTF.

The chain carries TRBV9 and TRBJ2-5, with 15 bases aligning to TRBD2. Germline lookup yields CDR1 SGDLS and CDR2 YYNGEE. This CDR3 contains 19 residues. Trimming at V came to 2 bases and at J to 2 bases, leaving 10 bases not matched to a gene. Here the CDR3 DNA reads TGTGCCAGCAGCGTGGCAATAGGACTAGCGGGGGGGAAACAAGAGACCCAGTACTTC. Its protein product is CASSVAIGLAGGKQETQYF.

In nucleotides, the CDR3 is TGCGCCAGCAGCTCCGGAGCCCCTCCTGATACGCAGTATTTT. It yields the protein CASSSGAPPDTQYF. J is TRBJ2-3 and V is TRBV5-1; D unresolved. Germline values: CDR1 SGHRS, CDR2 YFSETQ. The CDR3 extends over 14 amino acids. V was cut by 3 bases and J by 6 bases, with 14 bases left in between.

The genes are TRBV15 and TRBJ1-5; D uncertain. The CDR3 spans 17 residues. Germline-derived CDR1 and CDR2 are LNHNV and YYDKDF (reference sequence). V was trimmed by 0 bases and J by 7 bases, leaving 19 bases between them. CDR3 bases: TGTGCCACCAGCAGAGACCCTGTTAGTGGAGTTCAGCAGCCCCAGCATTTT. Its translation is CATSRDPVSGVQQPQHF.

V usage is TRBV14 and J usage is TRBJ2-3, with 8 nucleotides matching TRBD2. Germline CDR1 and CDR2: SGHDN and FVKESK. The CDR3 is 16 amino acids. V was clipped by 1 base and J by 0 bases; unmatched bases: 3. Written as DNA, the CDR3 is TGTGCCAGCAGCCAAGTTCAGCGGGGGAGCACAGATACGCAGTATTTT. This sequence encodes CASSQVQRGSTDTQYF.